Presented here are 11 T cell receptor beta chains from one specimen sequenced in a study of T cell clones after liver transplantation. Sequencing used immunoSEQ multiplex PCR; TCRdb keeps in-frame clones, though not all of them. The data contain about 99,000 clones, approximately 85% of them seen just once; the ten biggest clones take up 0.99%. Here the sequenced sample was CD4+ T cells from blood, taken before liver transplant. These receptors were collected from a human donor who received a liver transplant.

This clone has more than one count but fewer than ten. The chain has TRBV28 and TRBJ2-1; D gene ambiguous. CDR1 MDHEN and CDR2 SYDVKM come from the germline V gene. The V and J ends lost 6 bases and 11 bases respectively, with 11 bases between them. The CDR3 spans 11 residues. As DNA, the CDR3 is TGTGCCAGCAGCATAAGTTTCAAGCAGTTCTTC. Amino acid sequence: CASSISFKQFF.

The chain carries TRBV29-1 and TRBJ2-1, with 11 bases lining up with TRBD2. The CDR3 runs 15 residues. With V trimmed by 4 bases and J by 7 bases, 9 bases remained unmatched. Germline V lookup: CDR1 SQVTM, CDR2 ANQGSEA. The CDR3 sequence is CSVVAGGAVLNEQFF. CDR3 bases: TGCAGCGTTGTAGCGGGGGGGGCCGTGTTGAATGAGCAGTTCTTC.

The chain recombines TRBV5-1 with TRBJ2-5; 12 nucleotides agree with TRBD1. CDR3 length: 16 residues. J gave up 4 bases and V 6 bases, and 10 bases lay outside the gene matches. Per the germline V gene, CDR1 is SGHRS and CDR2 is YFSETQ. CDR3 DNA sequence: TGCGCCAGCACCCGGGGGGACAGGGGGCGCACAGAGACCCAGTACTTC. This sequence encodes CASTRGDRGRTETQYF.

The V gene is TRBV15, the J gene TRBJ2-7; the D is unclear. CDR3 length equals 12 residues. With 0 bases removed from V and 5 bases from J, the gap between germline ends came to 5 bases. Germline V gene sequence: CDR1 LNHNV, CDR2 YYDKDF (reference sequence). The CDR3 loop is CATSRDSHEQYF. CDR3 in DNA: TGTGCCACCAGCAGAGATAGCCACGAGCAGTACTTC.

The rearrangement joins TRBV28 to TRBJ1-1; 12 bases are shared with TRBD1. The junction had 11 bases not matched to a gene; V was cut back by 5 bases and J by 10 bases. This CDR3 is 15 amino acids long. Germline V gene data show CDR1 as MDHEN and CDR2 as SYDVKM. The CDR3 loop is CASSAPGQGAHRAFF. The CDR3 coding sequence is TGTGCCAGCAGTGCTCCGGGACAGGGGGCCCATAGAGCTTTCTTT. The full variable domain, rest sourced from reference TRBV28 and TRBJ1-1, is DVKVTQSSRYLVKRTGEKVFLECVQDMDHENMFWYRQDPGLGLRLIYFSYDVKMKEKGDIPEGYSVSREKKERFSLILESASTNQTSMYLCASSAPGQGAHRAFFGQGTRLTVV.

The V gene is TRBV5-1, the J gene TRBJ1-1, with D tentatively TRBD1 (5 bases). The CDR3 covers 15 residues. The V and J ends lost 2 bases and 0 bases respectively, with 11 bases between them. Germline V lookup: CDR1 SGHRS, CDR2 YFSETQ. The CDR3 sequence is CASSLVTDMNTEAFF. Here the CDR3 DNA reads TGCGCCAGCAGCTTAGTGACAGACATGAACACTGAAGCTTTCTTT.

The V and J genes are TRBV5-1 and TRBJ2-1, with unresolved D. Germline lookup yields CDR1 SGHRS and CDR2 YFSETQ. The CDR3 spans 15 residues. V lost 0 bases, J lost 1 base, and 8 bases lay in between. This chain's CDR3 is CASSLEGISYNEQFF. CDR3 in DNA: TGCGCCAGCAGCTTGGAGGGAATATCCTACAATGAGCAGTTCTTC. The whole variable domain, remainder taken from reference TRBV5-1 and TRBJ2-1, is KAGVTQTPRYLIKTRGQQVTLSCSPISGHRSVSWYQQTPGQGLQFLFEYFSETQRNKGNFPGRFSGRQFSNSRSEMNVSTLELGDSALYLCASSLEGISYNEQFFGPGTRLTVL.

The chain is built from TRBV5-1 and TRBJ2-7, with TRBD2 matching over 15 bases. CDR3 length: 15 residues. V was clipped by 2 bases and J by 4 bases; unmatched bases: 1. Germline values: CDR1 SGHRS, CDR2 YFSETQ. The CDR3 region is CASSFGTSGRYEQYF. The DNA of the CDR3 is TGCGCCAGCAGCTTTGGGACTAGCGGGAGGTACGAGCAGTACTTC.

The chain employs TRBV6-5 and TRBJ1-5; D might be TRBD1 (6 bases). CDR1 is MNHEY and CDR2 is SVGAGI in the germline V gene. This CDR3 is built from 15 residues. Trimming shortened V by 6 bases and J by 3 bases, and 15 bases separated the two germline ends. CDR3 sequence (DNA): TGTGCCAGCAGCGGAACAGGGCAGATCAATCAGCCCCAGCATTTT. Its protein product is CASSGTGQINQPQHF.

This clone was picked up a small number of times. The chain uses TRBV5-1 and TRBJ2-1; D is uncertain. Trimming stripped 0 bases from V and 0 bases from J, with 7 bases between. The CDR3 runs 15 residues. Germline V CDR1 and CDR2: SGHRS, YFSETQ. The CDR3 DNA reads TGCGCCAGCAGCTTGGGGCGTGCCTCCTACAATGAGCAGTTCTTC. This sequence encodes CASSLGRASYNEQFF.

The chain couples TRBV9 to TRBJ2-5; 10 positions agree with TRBD1. Trimming removed 6 bases from V and 1 base from J; junction bases left unmatched: 3. This CDR3 spans 14 amino acids. CDR1 and CDR2 from the germline V gene are SGDLS and YYNGEE. CDR3 nucleotides: TGTGCCAGCAATCGACAGGGGGCCCAAGAGACCCAGTACTTC. As protein: CASNRQGAQETQYF.